This passage covers 27 T cell receptor beta chains from one sample sequenced in a study of CD8+ T cells in alopecia areata (dated by TCRdb to between 2018 and 2020). Receptors were amplified or captured by the immunoSEQ multiplex PCR assay. RNA was extracted from all samples and reverse transcribed into cDNA as template for TCR sequencing. TCRdb took this table from immuneACCESS and kept in-frame rearrangements with V and J called. Such tables lack part of the clones; where checked against another copy, unresolved V genes explain under half of the gap, and the rest is unexplained. The sample records tens of thousands of clones, about 83% of which are singletons. Under 20% of the sample goes to the ten largest clones. Sequencing was done on a sample of NKG2D-low CD8+ T cells sorted from blood. The sample's cell subset or site, from its label and the paper: sorted CD8+ NKG2D-low blood T cells. Receptor source: a human donor with alopecia areata.

The V gene is TRBV7-2, the J gene TRBJ1-2, with a weak D call TRBD1 (5 bases). Germline CDR1 reads SGHTA; CDR2 reads FQGNSA. The germline V and J ends were trimmed by 6 bases and 8 bases, with 13 bases remaining between them. The CDR3 extends over 12 amino acids. This CDR3 is CASRRDQGGYTF. Written as DNA, the CDR3 is TGTGCCAGCAGACGAGATCAGGGCGGCTACACCTTC.

The J gene is TRBJ2-7, the V gene TRBV29-1; unclear D gene. V was cut by 8 bases and J by 4 bases, with 18 bases left in between. The CDR3 runs 13 residues. Germline V gene lookup returns CDR1 SQVTM and CDR2 ANQGSEA. CDR3 loop: CSTYPAAVYEQYF. CDR3 nucleotide sequence: TGCAGCACATACCCCGCGGCCGTTTACGAGCAGTACTTC.

The rearrangement joins TRBV2 to TRBJ2-3; 8 bases are a match to TRBD2. Per the germline V gene, CDR1 is SNHLY and CDR2 is FYNNEI. J was trimmed by 0 bases and V by 6 bases; bases with no gene match: 8. The CDR3 runs to 16 residues. CDR3 protein: CASSEERGPSTDTQYF. CDR3 DNA: TGTGCCAGCAGCGAGGAGCGGGGGCCCAGCACAGATACGCAGTATTTT.

This clone was observed once. The V call is TRBV4-3, the J call TRBJ2-7; 11 nucleotides line up with TRBD1. J lost 7 bases, V lost 4 bases, and 12 bases had no gene match. The CDR3 is 16 residues long. CDR1 is LGHNA, CDR2 YSLEER, per germline. The CDR3: CASSRTPGTGGDEQYF. CDR3 DNA: TGCGCCAGCAGCCGAACCCCCGGGACAGGGGGGGATGAGCAGTACTTC.

The chain has TRBV5-1 and TRBJ2-1, with no clear D. Trimming cost V 0 bases and J 8 bases, with 9 bases left between them. Germline assignment: CDR1 SGHRS and CDR2 YFSETQ. This CDR3 is 13 amino acids long. In DNA, the CDR3 is TGCGCCAGCAGCTTGGAGAATACGGATGAGCAGTTCTTC. Translation: CASSLENTDEQFF.

J is TRBJ2-2 and V is TRBV29-1; no firm D call. V was cut by 5 bases and J by 3 bases, with 4 bases left in between. The CDR3 length is 11 residues. CDR1 is SQVTM, CDR2 ANQGSEA, per germline. The CDR3 DNA reads TGCAGCGTTCTGGACACCGGGGAGCTGTTTTTT. It codes for CSVLDTGELFF.

This chain joins TRBV9 and TRBJ2-2; D possibly corresponds to TRBD2 (5 bases). CDR3 length: 16 amino acids. The germline CDR1 and CDR2 sequences are SGDLS and YYNGEE. V was clipped by 0 bases and J by 4 bases, with 13 bases between them. CDR3 bases: TGTGCCAGCAGCGTAGGTATAGGGAGCAGCACCGGGGAGCTGTTTTTT. Its translation: CASSVGIGSSTGELFF.

This chain connects TRBV4-2 to TRBJ2-5, with 13 bases matching TRBD2. V was pared by 2 bases and J by 5 bases, with 5 bases of the junction left unmatched. Germline V gene sequence: CDR1 LGHNA, CDR2 YNFKEQ. The CDR3 runs 16 residues. The CDR3: CASSQTGTSGEETQYF. CDR3 coding DNA: TGTGCCAGCAGCCAAACGGGGACTAGCGGGGAGGAGACCCAGTACTTC.

The chain's CDR3 is CAWTHTENTEAFF. The CDR3 DNA reads as TGTGCCTGGACTCACACAGAGAACACTGAAGCTTTCTTT. The chain carries TRBV30 and TRBJ1-1; D gene ambiguous. CDR1 is GTSNPN and CDR2 is SVGIG in the germline V gene (reference sequence). The CDR3 sequence is 13 residues long. Between the trimmed V and J ends, which lost 4 bases and 1 base, there was a span of 10 bases.

In its sample, this clone was seen once. The chain has TRBV2 and TRBJ2-7, with D unclear. With 5 bases removed from V and 3 bases from J, the gap between germline ends came to 11 bases. Germline CDR1 and CDR2: SNHLY and FYNNEI. The CDR3 covers 13 residues. The CDR3 region is CASSSRPVYEQYF. The DNA of the CDR3 is TGTGCCAGCAGTTCAAGACCCGTCTACGAGCAGTACTTC. Full variable domain (rest looked up from reference TRBV2 and TRBJ2-7): EPEVTQTPSHQVTQMGQEVILRCVPISNHLYFYWYRQILGQKVEFLVSFYNNEISEKSEIFDDQFSVERPDGSNFTLKIRSTKLEDSAMYFCASSSRPVYEQYFGPGTRLTVT.

This chain connects TRBV4-1 to TRBJ2-1; TRBD2 matches 7 bases. The CDR3 loop spans 16 amino acids. CDR1 and CDR2 (germline): MGHRA, YSYEKL. V shed 6 bases and J 0 bases; nucleotides not matched to a gene: 8. CDR3 loop: CASRGGEVGSYNEQFF. The CDR3 DNA follows: TGCGCCAGCAGGGGAGGGGAGGTTGGCTCCTACAATGAGCAGTTCTTC.

As concerns this clone: Other DNA sequences in this specimen translate into the identical CDR3. The chain is built from TRBV28 and TRBJ2-2; D may be TRBD1 or TRBD2 (6 bases each). Trimming removed 2 bases at V and 4 bases at J, with 8 bases between. This CDR3 has 14 residues. CDR1 and CDR2 (germline): MDHEN, SYDVKM. The CDR3 DNA reads as TGTGCCAGCAGTTTAAAGGGGGGCACCGGGGAGCTGTTTTTT. Its translation is CASSLKGGTGELFF.

This rearrangement joins TRBV4-2 to TRBJ1-6, with TRBD1 as a possible D gene (6 bases). The CDR3 is 15 residues long. Germline assignment: CDR1 LGHNA and CDR2 YNFKEQ. V was cut by 2 bases and J by 7 bases, with 12 bases left in between. The chain's CDR3 is CASSQTQDSNSPLHF. CDR3 DNA: TGTGCCAGCAGCCAAACCCAGGACAGCAATTCACCCCTCCACTTT.

The genes are TRBV2 and TRBJ1-5; the D gene is possibly TRBD1 (6 bases). Germline V gene data show CDR1 as SNHLY and CDR2 as FYNNEI. V lost 4 bases and J lost 3, with 13 bases in between. This CDR3 is built from 15 residues. The CDR3 region is CASSATGEDNQPQHF. The CDR3 bases are TGTGCCAGCAGTGCGACAGGAGAAGACAATCAGCCCCAGCATTTT. Based on the CDR3 plus reference TRBV2 and TRBJ1-5, the full variable domain is EPEVTQTPSHQVTQMGQEVILRCVPISNHLYFYWYRQILGQKVEFLVSFYNNEISEKSEIFDDQFSVERPDGSNFTLKIRSTKLEDSAMYFCASSATGEDNQPQHFGDGTRLSIL.

In its sample, this clone was seen a few times. The J gene is TRBJ2-3, the V gene TRBV6-4, with 8 bases that match TRBD2. The germline CDR1 and CDR2 sequences are MRHNA and SNTAGT. The CDR3 spans 14 residues. Trimming took 6 bases from V and 0 from J; bases not matched to a gene: 2. CDR3 DNA: TGTGCCAGCAGAGCGGGAGAGAGCACAGATACGCAGTATTTT. Its protein is CASRAGESTDTQYF.

The V gene is TRBV6-5, the J gene TRBJ2-7, with TRBD1 matching over 9 bases. The germline V gene has CDR1 MNHEY and CDR2 SVGAGI. This CDR3 region has 14 residues. V was pared by 5 bases and J by 4 bases, with 6 bases of the junction left unmatched. DNA of the CDR3: TGTGCCAGCAGTACGGGACAGGGAAGTTACGAGCAGTACTTC. Translation: CASSTGQGSYEQYF.

The chain uses TRBV6-1 and TRBJ2-5; tentatively, D is TRBD1 (6 bases). Trimming took off 1 base at V and 4 bases at J, with 13 bases between the two ends. The CDR3 totals 15 residues. Germline loops: CDR1 MNHNS, CDR2 SASEGT. Here the CDR3 reads CASSEVTGSAETQYF. CDR3 sequence (DNA): TGTGCCAGCAGTGAAGTTACAGGGTCCGCAGAGACCCAGTACTTC.

The chain joins TRBV28 to TRBJ2-7, with a possible D match to TRBD1 (7 bases). The CDR3 totals 16 residues. Germline CDR1 and CDR2: MDHEN and SYDVKM. V dropped 1 base and J dropped 5 bases, with 18 bases sitting between them. CDR3 in DNA: TGTGCCAGCAGTTTATTCAGACAGGGAGGCATCCACGAGCAGTACTTC. Protein sequence: CASSLFRQGGIHEQYF.

The V and J genes are TRBV7-9 and TRBJ2-3; D might be TRBD2 (5 bases). The CDR3 covers 13 residues. The germline gives CDR1 SEHNR, CDR2 FQNEAQ (reference sequence). V lost 3 bases and J lost 3, with 7 bases in between. The CDR3 nucleotides read TGTGCCAGCAGCTTGGAGGTAACAGATACGCAGTATTTT. Translation: CASSLEVTDTQYF.

The chain uses TRBV29-1 and TRBJ2-3; D is unresolved. The V gene lost 5 bases and the J gene lost 6 bases, with 6 bases spanning the gap. CDR1 and CDR2 from the germline V gene are SQVTM and ANQGSEA. This CDR3 spans 10 amino acids. DNA of the CDR3: TGCAGCGTTCCAGGTGATACGCAGTATTTT. Amino acids: CSVPGDTQYF.

This chain connects TRBV29-1 to TRBJ2-7, with 7 bases fitting TRBD2. Germline V gene lookup returns CDR1 SQVTM and CDR2 ANQGSEA. The CDR3 has 14 amino acids. V lost 7 bases to trimming and J lost 3 bases; unmatched junction nucleotides: 12. CDR3 bases: TGCAGCGCTACGGGCGGGGGAGTCTTCTACGAGCAGTACTTC. Translation: CSATGGGVFYEQYF.

The rearrangement joins TRBV14 to TRBJ2-2, with D tentatively TRBD1 or TRBD2 (5 bases each). Per the germline V gene, CDR1 is SGHDN and CDR2 is FVKESK. V lost 4 bases and J 0 bases, leaving 12 bases between the germline ends. This CDR3 is 16 amino acids long. The DNA for the CDR3 is TGTGCCAGCAGCCTGGGACGGACACCGAACACCGGGGAGCTGTTTTTT. It codes for CASSLGRTPNTGELFF.

The chain carries TRBV4-1 and TRBJ1-5, with a weak D call TRBD1 (5 bases). V shed 0 bases and J shed 6 bases, with 15 bases lying between them. The CDR3 contains 16 residues. Per germline, CDR1 MGHRA and CDR2 YSYEKL. The CDR3 region is CASSQDQSQGFQPQHF. CDR3 DNA: TGCGCCAGCAGCCAAGATCAGAGCCAGGGCTTTCAGCCCCAGCATTTT.

This chain joins TRBV27 and TRBJ2-7; D gene uncertain. Germline V CDR1 and CDR2: MNHEY, SMNVEV (reference sequence). The V end was cut by 6 bases, the J end by 6 bases, with 15 bases between. CDR3 length: 13 residues. The CDR3 bases are TGTGCCAGCAGCCTATTATCTCGAGGCGAGCAGTACTTC. Translated: CASSLLSRGEQYF.

The V gene is TRBV29-1, the J gene TRBJ2-1, with 10 bases fitting TRBD1. Germline values: CDR1 SQVTM, CDR2 ANQGSEA. CDR3 length equals 16 residues. Trimming took 5 bases from V and 2 from J; bases not matched to a gene: 9. Written as DNA, the CDR3 is TGCAGCGTTCGCACCGGAGGACAGGGGGCCTACAATGAGCAGTTCTTC. Protein sequence: CSVRTGGQGAYNEQFF.

The rearrangement uses TRBV25-1 and TRBJ2-1; D not certain. CDR1 is MGHDK and CDR2 is SYGVNS in the germline V gene. Trimming stripped 2 bases from V and 0 bases from J, with 5 bases between. The CDR3 is made up of 14 amino acids. The CDR3 loop is CASSEISSYNEQFF. The CDR3 DNA is TGTGCCAGCAGTGAAATAAGCTCCTACAATGAGCAGTTCTTC.

The V and J genes are TRBV7-8 and TRBJ2-7; 7 bases agree with TRBD1. There are 17 residues in the CDR3. Looked up from germline, CDR1 is SGHVS and CDR2 is FQNEAQ. Trimming took 1 base from V and 3 from J; bases not matched to a gene: 12. The CDR3 sequence is CASSLVLQGVLNYEQYF. Written as DNA, the CDR3 is TGTGCCAGCAGCTTAGTGTTGCAGGGGGTACTAAACTACGAGCAGTACTTC.